Listed below are T cell receptor beta chains from one sample, sequenced in a study of T cell repertoires in cytomegalovirus infection. TCRdb re-analysed the reads in MiXCR, keeping a single row per CDR3 protein. Of a few hundred thousand distinct CDR3 sequences listed, just under 30% were seen once; the top ten hold around 20%. Which antigens these TCRs recognize remains unknown. The input for sequencing was cultured PBMCs, taken from culture after CMV antigen stimulation. All receptors derive from a human donor in good health (CMV status not recorded). Some clones in this sample may be carry-over from other donors' samples. Each CDR3 is given with its conserved first and last residue. D genes are given only for firm matches. Some rows have no size entry. The others give once, few or many, or a class for an expanded clone.

clone size | J gene | V gene | D gene | CDR3 DNA | CDR3 protein
few | TRBJ2-7 | TRBV7-2 | - | TGTGCCAGCACTCTCCAGGGGGGCCAGTCCTACGAGCAGTACTTC | CASTLQGGQSYEQYF
few | TRBJ1-3 | TRBV6-5 | TRBD1 | TGTGCCAGCAGTCGACAGGGCAGATCTGGAAACACCATATATTTT | CASSRQGRSGNTIYF
many | TRBJ1-3 | TRBV7-2 | - | TGTGCCAGCAGCTTAGTCCCGGGGACTGGAAACACCATATATTTT | CASSLVPGTGNTIYF
few | TRBJ1-6 | TRBV7-2 | - | TGTGCCACTGCCCCAGGGTACAATTCACCCCTCCACTTT | CATAPGYNSPLHF
few | TRBJ2-1 | TRBV10-3 | - | TGTGCCATCAGCGTCCAGAGTGAGCAGTTCTTC | CAISVQSEQFF
- | TRBJ2-7 | TRBV27 | - | TGTGCCAGCGGATCTGGGGTTGGCTGGGGGCAGTACGAGCAGTACTTC | CASGSGVGWGQYEQYF
- | TRBJ2-1 | TRBV12-3/TRBV12-4 | TRBD1 | TGTGCCAGCAGTTGGACAGGGAGCTCCTACAATGAGCAGTTCTTC | CASSWTGSSYNEQFF
- | TRBJ2-1 | TRBV25-1 | - | TGTGCCAGCAAGTACGGCTCCTACAATGAGCAGTTCTTC | CASKYGSYNEQFF
few | TRBJ2-1 | TRBV19 | TRBD2 | TGTGCCAGTAGTATCTTAAGCGGGGGGGCCGTAATCATTGAGCAGTTCTTC | CASSILSGGAVIIEQFF
few | TRBJ1-2 | TRBV6-1 | - | TGTGCCACCAGGGGAGGGGACGGGACGGGCATTAACATCCATGGCTACACCTTC | CATRGGDGTGINIHGYTF
- | TRBJ1-1 | TRBV19 | TRBD1 | TGTGCCAGTGGACAGGGACGGGGCACTGAAGCTTTCTTT | CASGQGRGTEAFF
few | TRBJ1-2 | TRBV7-2 | - | TGTGCCAGCAGCCCACTAGCCTTAAACTATGGCTACACCTTC | CASSPLALNYGYTF
few | TRBJ2-7 | TRBV9 | TRBD2 | TGTGCCAGCAGCCCCCGTTGGAGCGGGGGATACGAGCAGTACTTC | CASSPRWSGGYEQYF
- | TRBJ1-2 | TRBV12-3/TRBV12-4 | - | TGTGCCAGCAGTTTGGGGCAGCTTAACTATGGCTACACCTTC | CASSLGQLNYGYTF
- | TRBJ2-2 | TRBV24-1 | TRBD2 | TGTGCCAGCAGTTTGACGCAGGGTTCTGGGGGGGCCGGGGAGCTGTTTTTT | CASSLTQGSGGAGELFF
- | TRBJ2-7 | TRBV7-2 | TRBD1 | TGTGCCAGCGGGACAGGGGCTATAGAGCAGTACTTC | CASGTGAIEQYF
- | TRBJ1-4 | TRBV11-2 | TRBD1 | TGTGCCAGCAGCACCTGGCGGACAGGGCCGAATGAAAAACTGTTTTTT | CASSTWRTGPNEKLFF
few | TRBJ2-7 | TRBV2 | - | TGTGCCAGCAGTGAAAGAGTCTACGAGCAGTACTTC | CASSERVYEQYF
- | TRBJ1-2 | TRBV13 | TRBD1 | TGTGCCAGCAGCGGGGACAGGGAGCGTGGCTACACCTTC | CASSGDRERGYTF
- | TRBJ1-1 | TRBV5-4 | - | TGTGCCAGCAGCCCCCAACAGGGCCCAAGTACTGAAGCTTTCTTT | CASSPQQGPSTEAFF
once | TRBJ1-2 | TRBV20-1 | TRBD1 | TGCAGTGCTGGACAGGGGGGGACCGGCTACACCTTC | CSAGQGGTGYTF
- | TRBJ2-3 | TRBV29-1 | TRBD1 | TGCAGCGTTGAAGATGGGGACAGTTATTACACAGATACGCAGTATTTT | CSVEDGDSYYTDTQYF
few | TRBJ2-1 | TRBV28 | TRBD2 | TGTGCCAGCAGTGGAGGACTAGCGGACACCTACAATGAGCAGTTCTTC | CASSGGLADTYNEQFF
- | TRBJ2-1 | TRBV7-3 | - | TGTGCCAGCGGGGGGGGCTCTTTTAATGAGCAGTTCTTC | CASGGGSFNEQFF
few | TRBJ1-5 | TRBV12-3/TRBV12-4 | - | TGTGCCAGCAGTTTGGGGACACGGCTGGTGGCCGGCCCCCAGCATTTT | CASSLGTRLVAGPQHF
- | TRBJ1-1 | TRBV29-1 | - | TGCAGCGTTGAACAGGGGCCGAACACTGAAGCTTTCTTT | CSVEQGPNTEAFF
- | TRBJ1-1 | TRBV9 | TRBD1 | TGTGCCAGCAGACCCGGGACAGGACGTGGCACTGAAGCTTTCTTT | CASRPGTGRGTEAFF
- | TRBJ2-3 | TRBV4-2 | - | TGTGCCAGCAGGGAGAGGGCCCAAGATACGCAGTATTTT | CASRERAQDTQYF
many | TRBJ2-5 | TRBV12-3/TRBV12-4 | - | TGTGCCAGCAGTTTAGCGCGGAGAGAGACCCAGTACTTC | CASSLARRETQYF
many | TRBJ2-2 | TRBV28 | TRBD2 | TGTGCCAGCAGTTTATCGGGACTAGCCACCGGGGAGCTGTTTTTT | CASSLSGLATGELFF
- | TRBJ2-3 | TRBV10-3 | - | TGTGCCATCAGCGGGGGCCCGGAGAGAAACACAGATACGCAGTATTTT | CAISGGPERNTDTQYF
many | TRBJ2-7 | TRBV7-6 | TRBD1 | TGTGCCAGCAGCAACAGGACAGGCCCCTACGAGCAGTACTTC | CASSNRTGPYEQYF
- | TRBJ2-1 | TRBV10-3 | TRBD2 | TGTGCCATCAGTGAAGGGACTAGCGGGGGGGCCGCCAACAATGAGCAGTTCTTC | CAISEGTSGGAANNEQFF
- | TRBJ1-1 | TRBV6-2/TRBV6-3 | - | TGTGCCAGCAGACAGGGAGAGGGATCGGCTTTCTTT | CASRQGEGSAFF
few | TRBJ1-5 | TRBV27 | - | TGTGCCAGCAGTTTAGGGTCAGGGGAAACGAGTCAGCCCCAGCATTTT | CASSLGSGETSQPQHF
- | TRBJ1-1 | TRBV19 | - | TGTGCCAGTAGTCTACCGGACTTTAAACCAGAACATGAAGCTTTCTTT | CASSLPDFKPEHEAFF
- | TRBJ2-7 | TRBV12-3/TRBV12-4 | - | TGTGCCAGCAGTTACGAGAGGACCCACGAGCAGTACTTC | CASSYERTHEQYF
few | TRBJ1-5 | TRBV4-1 | TRBD1 | TGCGCCAGCAGCCAAGAAAGCATTTGGTATGGGGACAGGGAGCCCCAGCATTTT | CASSQESIWYGDREPQHF
- | TRBJ1-5 | TRBV27 | TRBD1 | TGTGCCAGCAGTTTAGGGACACAGGGGGCGGAACAGCCCCAGCATTTT | CASSLGTQGAEQPQHF
- | TRBJ1-1 | TRBV6-1 | - | TGTGCCAGCAGTGAAGCAAGGGGGATGAACACTGAAGCTTTCTTT | CASSEARGMNTEAFF
- | TRBJ2-1 | TRBV6-1 | - | TGTGCCAGCAGACTCGAAATACTGCAGGAATGGGGTGAGCAGTTCTTC | CASRLEILQEWGEQFF
many | TRBJ2-1 | TRBV11-1 | TRBD1 | TGTGCCAGCAGCTCCAACAGGGGCGATGAGCAGTTCTTC | CASSSNRGDEQFF
- | TRBJ2-1 | TRBV19 | - | TGTGCCAGTAGTATACTAGGCGTGGAGTTGGAGCAGTTCTTC | CASSILGVELEQFF
- | TRBJ1-2 | TRBV7-2 | - | TGTGCCAGCAGCTCCCCGCGGGGGAGGAGGGGCTACACCTTC | CASSSPRGRRGYTF
- | TRBJ1-1 | TRBV5-1 | - | TGCGCCAGCAGCTTGCTCTCAGAAAACACTGAAGCTTTCTTT | CASSLLSENTEAFF
few | TRBJ2-7 | TRBV7-8 | - | TGTGCCAGCAGCTTGGGGGTTAGCACTAAGTACTTC | CASSLGVSTKYF
- | TRBJ2-3 | TRBV20-1 | - | TGCAGAGTACAGGGACAGGGGCCACTAGCGGGAGATCGGGCTAGCACAGATACGCAGTATTTT | CRVQGQGPLAGDRASTDTQYF
- | TRBJ2-1 | TRBV7-9 | - | TGTGCCAGCAGCCCCCTTAGCAGCCTCTCCTACAATGAGCAGTTCTTC | CASSPLSSLSYNEQFF
few | TRBJ2-1 | TRBV5-1 | TRBD1 | TGCGCCAGCAGCTCAGGGGGTAACTCCTACAATGAGCAGTTCTTC | CASSSGGNSYNEQFF
- | TRBJ1-1 | TRBV6-1 | - | TGTGCCAGCAGAACAGAGAACACTGAAGCTTTCTTT | CASRTENTEAFF
- | TRBJ1-2 | TRBV7-9 | - | TGTGCCAGCAGCTTATTGTCGTTTTATGGCTACACCTTC | CASSLLSFYGYTF
- | TRBJ2-5 | TRBV15 | TRBD1 | TGTGCCACCAGCAGATGGGGAGACAGGGATGAAGAGACCCAGTACTTC | CATSRWGDRDEETQYF
few | TRBJ1-4 | TRBV10-3 | TRBD1 | TGTGCCATCAGGGCGCGGACGGACAGGGAGGAAAAACTGTTTTTT | CAIRARTDREEKLFF
- | TRBJ1-6 | TRBV7-4 | - | TGTGCCAGCAGCTACTTTTCGGAGAGATCACCCCTCCACTTT | CASSYFSERSPLHF